The text below deals with one T cell receptor beta chain. The sample belongs to a study of OX40 agonist ivuxolimab in advanced cancers. Overall study: The dose-escalation cohort had hepatocellular carcinoma, melanoma, renal cell or head and neck cancer. Eligibility admitted prior anti-PD-1, anti-PD-L1 or anti-CTLA-4 therapy; about 42% had some.

Profiled with immunoSEQ multiplex PCR; TCRdb holds only in-frame clones, not every one. This table holds 60,000 to 85,000 clones, roughly nine tenths found once. This TCR derives from an adult with an advanced solid tumor such as melanoma, head and neck, liver or kidney cancer. This specimen consisted of CD4+ or CD8+ T cells sorted from blood, obtained in a trial of the OX40 agonist ivuxolimab.

CDR3 nucleotides: TGTGCCAGCAGTTACTCAGGAGGAAACACCATATATTTT. This gives the protein CASSYSGGNTIYF. The chain combines TRBV6-5 with TRBJ1-3; unclear D gene. Trimming left V 0 bases short and J 4 bases short, with 4 bases between. This CDR3 is 13 amino acids long. Germline assignment: CDR1 MNHEY and CDR2 SVGAGI.